Below, 11 T cell receptor beta chains from the same sample are listed, as sequenced in a study of blood T cell repertoires in COVID-19. Libraries were prepared by immunoSEQ multiplex PCR; TCRdb keeps only in-frame clonotypes and omits some of them. The sample contains some 20,000 clones, approximately 86% of which appear only once. Sequencing was performed on peripheral blood. The source is a human donor with acute or convalescent COVID-19. The donor label of this sample is uncertain.

This clone came up once. V gene TRBV19 combines with J gene TRBJ2-7; possible D gene TRBD2, 5 bases. Germline values: CDR1 LNHDA, CDR2 SQIVND (reference sequence). The CDR3 sequence is 13 residues long. V lost 3 bases, J lost 3 bases, and 9 bases lay in between. The CDR3 sequence: CASSIERGYEQYF. The CDR3 DNA reads as TGTGCCAGTAGTATTGAACGGGGCTACGAGCAGTACTTC.

V is TRBV6-5 and J is TRBJ2-3, with 9 positions matching TRBD2. Germline assignment: CDR1 MNHEY and CDR2 SVGAGI. Germline trimming cut 8 bases from V and 2 bases from J; bases unmatched to any gene: 5. This CDR3 has 14 amino acids. The CDR3 is CASALAGFTDTQYF. CDR3 DNA sequence: TGTGCCAGCGCCCTAGCGGGGTTCACAGATACGCAGTATTTT.

The chain has TRBV6-6 and TRBJ2-7; 7 nucleotides align to TRBD2. V shed 6 bases, J shed 1 base, and the junction held 9 bases outside the gene matches. This CDR3 has 15 amino acids. The germline V gene encodes CDR1 MNHNY and CDR2 SVGAGI (reference sequence). The CDR3 region has the DNA TGTGCCAGCAGCCCCTATAGCGGGCCTTCCTACGAGCAGTACTTC. It is translated as CASSPYSGPSYEQYF.

V and J are TRBV5-8 and TRBJ1-5; D is unclear. Germline values: CDR1 SGHTS, CDR2 YDEGEE. This CDR3 spans 14 amino acids. The ends were cut back, 0 bases at V and 6 bases at J, with 10 bases in the middle. CDR3 coding DNA: TGTGCCAGCAGCTTGGATGCGGGGAGTCAGCCCCAGCATTTT. Protein sequence: CASSLDAGSQPQHF.

The V gene is TRBV7-3, the J gene TRBJ1-2, with TRBD1 matching over 8 bases. The germline CDR1 and CDR2 sequences are SGHTA and FQGTGA. This CDR3 has 14 residues. V shed 5 bases and J 8 bases; nucleotides not matched to a gene: 10. This CDR3 is CASSPQGQGEGYTF. CDR3 coding DNA: TGTGCCAGCAGCCCACAAGGACAGGGAGAAGGCTACACCTTC.

The chain combines TRBV19 with TRBJ1-1; D possibly corresponds to TRBD1 (5 bases). CDR3 size: 12 residues. V shed 5 bases and J shed 10 bases, with 14 bases lying between them. From germline, CDR1 is LNHDA and CDR2 SQIVND (reference sequence). This CDR3 is CASSPKGRVAFF. The CDR3 DNA reads TGTGCCAGTAGTCCGAAGGGGAGGGTAGCTTTCTTT.

The chain links TRBV12-3 or TRBV12-4 to TRBJ1-6; the D is unclear. This CDR3 comprises 13 residues. V shed 7 bases and J shed 7 bases, with 11 bases lying between them. The chain's CDR3 is CASTPTGNSPLHF. The CDR3 region has the DNA TGTGCCAGCACCCCGACGGGAAATTCACCCCTCCACTTT.

The chain uses TRBV6-1 and TRBJ2-7, with 7 nucleotides matching TRBD1. Germline CDR1 is MNHNS and CDR2 is SASEGT. V dropped 7 bases and J dropped 4; count of bases not matched to a gene: 13. The length of the CDR3 is 15 residues. The CDR3 region has the DNA TGTGCCAGCATCCCCGAAGGGGGACAGAAATACGAGCAGTACTTC. Amino acids: CASIPEGGQKYEQYF.

V is TRBV6-5 and J is TRBJ1-2; no clear D. V gave up 0 bases and J gave up 4 bases, with 9 bases separating them. The length of the CDR3 is 14 residues. The germline gives CDR1 MNHEY, CDR2 SVGAGI. The CDR3, as DNA: TGTGCCAGCAGTTACTCGAGATCCCGCTATGGCTACACCTTC. Its translation: CASSYSRSRYGYTF.

The V and J genes are TRBV19 and TRBJ1-1; D unclear. From germline, CDR1 is LNHDA and CDR2 SQIVND (reference sequence). V shed 4 bases and J shed 2 bases, with 11 bases lying between them. The length of the CDR3 is 14 residues. The CDR3 spells CASSRSGVNTEAFF. The CDR3, as DNA: TGTGCCAGTAGTAGGTCAGGTGTTAACACTGAAGCTTTCTTT.

This clone occurred a few times. The gene calls are TRBV3-1 (or the pseudogene TRBV3-2) and TRBJ2-7, with 9 nucleotides matching TRBD2. The CDR3 is 18 amino acids. CDR1 LGHDT and CDR2 YNNKEL come from the germline V gene (reference sequence). V trimming: 1 base; J trimming: 1 base; junction bases outside the gene matches: 11. CDR3 bases: TGTGCCAGCAGCCAAGGGAATTTGAAAGCGGGGGGATCCTACGAGCAGTACTTC. This translates into CASSQGNLKAGGSYEQYF.